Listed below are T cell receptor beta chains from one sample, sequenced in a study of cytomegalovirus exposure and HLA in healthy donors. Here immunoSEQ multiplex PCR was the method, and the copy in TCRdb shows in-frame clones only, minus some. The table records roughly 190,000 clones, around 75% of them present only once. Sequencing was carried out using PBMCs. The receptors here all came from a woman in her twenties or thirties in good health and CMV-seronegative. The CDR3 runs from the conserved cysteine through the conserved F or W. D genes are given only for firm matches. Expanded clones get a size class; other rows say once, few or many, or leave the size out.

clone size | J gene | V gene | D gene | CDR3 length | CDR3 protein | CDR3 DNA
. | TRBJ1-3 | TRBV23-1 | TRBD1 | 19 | CASSQSGQGAKHSGNTIYF | TGCGCCAGCAGTCAATCGGGACAGGGGGCGAAGCACTCTGGAAACACCATATATTTT
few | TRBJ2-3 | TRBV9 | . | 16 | CASSSYFGGFADTQYF | TGTGCCAGCAGCTCCTATTTCGGGGGTTTTGCAGATACGCAGTATTTT
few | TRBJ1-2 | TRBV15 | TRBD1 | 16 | CATSRDYRGRDPGYTF | TGTGCCACCAGCAGAGATTACAGGGGGCGCGACCCTGGCTACACCTTC
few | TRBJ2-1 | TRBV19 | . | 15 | CASSRGPSSYNEQFF | TGTGCCAGTAGTAGGGGGCCAAGCTCCTACAATGAGCAGTTCTTC
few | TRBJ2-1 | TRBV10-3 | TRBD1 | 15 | CAISYETGETNEQFF | TGTGCCATCAGTTACGAGACAGGGGAAACCAATGAGCAGTTCTTC
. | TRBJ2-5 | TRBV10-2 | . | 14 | CASSEPSNAETQYF | TGCGCCAGCAGTGAACCGAGTAACGCGGAGACCCAGTACTTC
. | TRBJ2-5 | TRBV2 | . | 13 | CASTGGLVETQYF | TGTGCCAGCACCGGGGGTTTGGTGGAGACCCAGTACTTC
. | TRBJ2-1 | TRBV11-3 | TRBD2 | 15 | CASSQSGGGALEQFF | TGTGCCAGCAGCCAGTCGGGCGGGGGGGCTCTTGAGCAGTTCTTC
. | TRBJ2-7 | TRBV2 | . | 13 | CASTVGSSPEQYF | TGTGCCAGCACCGTGGGGAGTTCCCCCGAGCAGTACTTC
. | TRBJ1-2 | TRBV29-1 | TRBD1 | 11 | CSAVRGNGYTF | TGCAGCGCTGTCAGGGGGAATGGCTACACCTTC
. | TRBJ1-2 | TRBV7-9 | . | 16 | CASSLLLTGPNYGYTF | TGTGCCAGCAGCTTACTCCTAACAGGACCCAACTATGGCTACACCTTC
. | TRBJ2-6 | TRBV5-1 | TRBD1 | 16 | CASSLGQGLGANVLTF | TGCGCCAGCAGCTTGGGACAGGGTCTAGGGGCCAACGTCCTGACTTTC
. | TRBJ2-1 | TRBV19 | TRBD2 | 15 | CASSTGSGPYNEQFF | TGTGCCAGTAGTACGGGTAGCGGGCCCTACAATGAGCAGTTCTTC
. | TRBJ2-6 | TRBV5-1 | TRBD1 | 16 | CASSPDRRSGANVLTF | TGCGCCAGCAGTCCGGACAGGCGGTCTGGGGCCAACGTCCTGACTTTC
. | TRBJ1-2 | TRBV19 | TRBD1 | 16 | CASSPRAGTGIGGYTF | TGTGCCAGTAGTCCGCGGGCCGGGACAGGGATCGGTGGCTACACCTTC
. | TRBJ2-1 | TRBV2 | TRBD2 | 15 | CASRGLAGGYNEQFF | TGTGCCAGCAGGGGACTAGCGGGGGGCTACAATGAGCAGTTCTTC
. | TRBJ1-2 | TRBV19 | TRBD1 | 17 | CASSSPGQGRANYGYTF | TGTGCCAGTAGTTCCCCGGGACAGGGGAGAGCTAACTATGGCTACACCTTC
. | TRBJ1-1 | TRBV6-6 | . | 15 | CASRRGLGAGTEAFF | TGTGCCAGCAGGAGAGGCTTGGGCGCGGGCACTGAAGCTTTCTTT
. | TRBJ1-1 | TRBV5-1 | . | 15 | CASSLYGTRNTEAFF | TGCGCCAGCAGCTTGTACGGGACACGGAACACTGAAGCTTTCTTT
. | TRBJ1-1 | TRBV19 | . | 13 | CASSMREGTEAFF | TGTGCCAGTAGTATGAGGGAAGGTACTGAAGCTTTCTTT
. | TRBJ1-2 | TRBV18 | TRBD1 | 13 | CASGQGQFYGYTF | TGTGCCAGCGGGCAGGGACAGTTCTATGGCTACACCTTC
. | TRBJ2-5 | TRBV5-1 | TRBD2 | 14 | CASSPSRGGETQYF | TGCGCCAGCAGCCCGTCACGGGGGGGAGAGACCCAGTACTTC
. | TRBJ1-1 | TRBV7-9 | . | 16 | CSSSPGLQVFNTEAFF | TGTTCCAGCAGCCCGGGCCTACAGGTATTCAACACTGAAGCTTTCTTT
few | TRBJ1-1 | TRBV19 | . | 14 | CASSIVGHGTEAFF | TGTGCCAGTAGTATAGTGGGCCATGGAACTGAAGCTTTCTTT
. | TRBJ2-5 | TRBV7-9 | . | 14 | CASSLIGQTTTQYF | TGTGCCAGCAGCTTGATAGGACAGACTACTACCCAGTACTTC
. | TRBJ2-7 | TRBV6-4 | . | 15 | CASSSASLGRHEQYF | TGTGCCAGCAGTTCTGCGTCTTTGGGGAGGCACGAGCAGTACTTC
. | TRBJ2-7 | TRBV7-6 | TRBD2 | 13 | CASSPERGYEQYF | TGTGCCAGCAGCCCGGAGCGGGGTTACGAGCAGTACTTC
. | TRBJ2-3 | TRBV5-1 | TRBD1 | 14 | CASSLTGGPDTQYF | TGCGCCAGCAGCTTGACAGGGGGGCCAGATACGCAGTATTTT
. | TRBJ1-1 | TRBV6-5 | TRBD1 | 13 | CASSSTGDTEAFF | TGTGCCAGCAGTTCGACAGGGGACACTGAAGCTTTCTTT
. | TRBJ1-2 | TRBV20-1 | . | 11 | CSLTGTYGYTF | TGCAGTCTAACAGGGACCTATGGCTACACCTTC
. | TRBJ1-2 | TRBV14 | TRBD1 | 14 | CASSQGQGPYGYTF | TGTGCCAGCAGCCAAGGACAGGGTCCCTATGGCTACACCTTC
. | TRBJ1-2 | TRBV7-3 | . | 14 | CASSLDRDFNGYTF | TGTGCCAGCAGCTTAGACCGGGACTTTAATGGCTACACCTTC
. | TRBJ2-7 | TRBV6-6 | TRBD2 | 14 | CASRYKLAGAVQYF | TGTGCCAGCAGGTACAAACTAGCGGGAGCAGTGCAGTACTTC
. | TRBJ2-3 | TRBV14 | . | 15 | CASSHRDSSTDTQYF | TGTGCCAGCAGCCACCGGGACTCTAGCACAGATACGCAGTATTTT
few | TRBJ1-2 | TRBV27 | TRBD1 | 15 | CASSLSAGGMGGYTF | TGTGCCAGCAGTTTATCGGCAGGGGGGATGGGTGGCTACACCTTC
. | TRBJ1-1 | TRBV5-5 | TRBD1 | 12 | CASSPPGQMAFF | TGTGCCAGCAGCCCGCCGGGACAGATGGCTTTCTTT